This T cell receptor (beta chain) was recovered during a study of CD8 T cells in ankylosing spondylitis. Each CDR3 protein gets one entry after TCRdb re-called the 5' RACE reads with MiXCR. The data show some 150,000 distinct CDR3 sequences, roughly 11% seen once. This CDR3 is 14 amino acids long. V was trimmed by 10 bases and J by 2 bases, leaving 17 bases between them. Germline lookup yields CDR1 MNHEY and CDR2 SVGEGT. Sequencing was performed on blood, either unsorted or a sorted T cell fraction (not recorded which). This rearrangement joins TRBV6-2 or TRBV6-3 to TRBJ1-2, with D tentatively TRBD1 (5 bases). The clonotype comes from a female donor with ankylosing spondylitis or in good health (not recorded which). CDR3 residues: CANTRWDGNYGYTF. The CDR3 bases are TGTGCCAACACCCGGTGGGACGGCAACTATGGCTACACCTTC.